The entry below describes one TCR beta chain. Its antigen is undetermined. The repertoire was sequenced with immunoSEQ multiplex PCR; TCRdb's copy has only in-frame clones and lacks some. The sample gives roughly 65,000 clones, about 82% of which show up once; roughly a tenth is in the top ten. The sample is drawn from a study of OX40 agonist ivuxolimab in advanced cancers. Study-level information: People in dose escalation had one of these cancers: hepatocellular carcinoma, melanoma, renal cell or head and neck cancer. The dose-escalation cohort was approximately 85% male, with a mean age of approximately 62 years, ranging about 20 to 79.

Regarding the study as a whole: Which antigen the expanded peripheral T cells recognized is unknown.

CDR3 length: 14 amino acids. CDR1 is GTSNPN, CDR2 SVGIG, per germline (reference sequence). Trimming left V 5 bases short and J 0 bases short, with 12 bases between. Sequencing used CD4+ or CD8+ T cells sorted from blood, obtained in a trial of the OX40 agonist ivuxolimab. V usage is TRBV30 and J usage is TRBJ2-3, with D perhaps TRBD2 (6 bases). This TCR was recovered from an adult with an advanced solid tumor such as melanoma, head and neck, liver or kidney cancer. CDR3 nucleotides: TGTGCCTGGGGGCCGGGGACTAGCACAGATACGCAGTATTTT. Translating gives CAWGPGTSTDTQYF.